This is a list of T cell receptor beta chains from one sample in a study of T cell repertoires in cytomegalovirus infection. TCRdb redid the calling of the reads with MiXCR, one entry per CDR3 protein. The table lists around 300,000 distinct CDR3 sequences, about 20% of them singletons. No antigen has been identified for these receptors. This specimen was cultured PBMCs, taken from culture after CMV antigen stimulation. The receptors were gathered from a human donor in good health (CMV status not recorded). Some clones in this sample may be carry-over from other donors' samples. Each CDR3 is given without its conserved first and last residue. A D gene is named only where the DNA matches it firmly.

D,V,J,CDR3
TRBD2,TRBV10-3,TRBJ2-1,AISEPSGRTDEKF
TRBD1,TRBV2,TRBJ1-4,ASSGGQGPNEKLF
-,TRBV11-2,TRBJ2-5,ASSLDRGYQETQY
-,TRBV12-5,TRBJ1-2,ASGLILGYGYT
-,TRBV28,TRBJ2-1,ASSPGFYNEQF
-,TRBV7-9,TRBJ1-1,ASIITQAEAF
-,TRBV2,TRBJ1-1,ASSVDILGVTEAF
-,TRBV11-2,TRBJ1-1,ASSILTGNTEAF
TRBD1,TRBV6-2/TRBV6-3,TRBJ2-4,ASKRVGNIVGTGVAKNIQY
TRBD1,TRBV5-4,TRBJ2-5,ASSEQGAGETQY
TRBD1,TRBV6-1,TRBJ1-2,ASSRSKQGLYGYT
-,TRBV7-8,TRBJ1-6,ASSLFPRRPLSSVSPLH
-,TRBV7-2,TRBJ1-1,ASSPQGRNTEAF
TRBD1,TRBV4-3,TRBJ2-3,ASSQAGTGWDTQY
-,TRBV28,TRBJ1-5,ASRHPLNQPQH
-,TRBV7-3,TRBJ2-1,ASRLAGGPKGHNEQF
-,TRBV7-9,TRBJ2-5,ASSFLATVETQY
-,TRBV6-5,TRBJ1-1,ASSYGGLNTEAF
-,TRBV12-3/TRBV12-4,TRBJ2-1,ASRHGLSYNEQF
-,TRBV27,TRBJ2-1,ASSLWPAYNEQF
TRBD2,TRBV5-4,TRBJ2-3,ASSKAGEGADTQY
TRBD2,TRBV19,TRBJ2-1,ASKGWREGLDNEQF
-,TRBV6-6,TRBJ2-1,ASSYSGHSYNEQF
TRBD1,TRBV27,TRBJ1-6,ASTQGAVGSPLH
-,TRBV6-6,TRBJ2-1,ASSYPTHDGDNEQF
-,TRBV12-3/TRBV12-4,TRBJ2-1,ASSSQGGVGNEQF
-,TRBV15,TRBJ2-1,ATSRDPVYEQF
TRBD2,TRBV19,TRBJ2-2,ASSIEAGAPGELF
-,TRBV27,TRBJ1-2,ASSPGLGYGYT
-,TRBV6-1,TRBJ2-3,ASSRDFSSTDTQY
TRBD2,TRBV19,TRBJ2-4,ASSPGVAGFGGAKNIQY
-,TRBV7-2,TRBJ2-1,ASSLRFNEQF
TRBD1,TRBV6-2/TRBV6-3,TRBJ2-1,ASSYGTTGAIEQF
-,TRBV9,TRBJ2-7,ASSVEAGFSYEQY
-,TRBV6-2/TRBV6-3,TRBJ1-5,ASKEGARPQH
-,TRBV6-5,TRBJ1-2,ASSYSSGVGSYGYT
-,TRBV19,TRBJ2-2,ASSPRDGAGELF
-,TRBV6-2/TRBV6-3,TRBJ1-2,ASSQVGRSGSYT
-,TRBV12-3/TRBV12-4,TRBJ1-2,ASSLDAVYGYT
-,TRBV12-3/TRBV12-4,TRBJ1-4,ASSGRGGGEKLF
-,TRBV4-2,TRBJ2-1,ASSQSESSYNEQF
TRBD2,TRBV6-2/TRBV6-3,TRBJ2-1,ASSRTSGRVNEQF
-,TRBV12-3/TRBV12-4,TRBJ2-7,ASSLVGRVSYEQY
TRBD2,TRBV11-3,TRBJ2-1,ASSLAGGPSNEQF
TRBD1,TRBV7-9,TRBJ2-2,ASSLAVGQINTGELF
-,TRBV2,TRBJ2-1,ASKRDASSYNEQF
-,TRBV15,TRBJ1-5,ATSREDQPQH
-,TRBV7-2,TRBJ1-1,ASSSDRTFEAF
-,TRBV5-6,TRBJ1-1,ASTRLGMNTEAF
TRBD1,TRBV7-2,TRBJ2-7,ASSPGTGKHEQY
TRBD2,TRBV6-5,TRBJ2-5,ASTPTSGSETQY